This TCR beta chain was identified during a study of identical twins listed by TCRdb under 2016. Regarding the research as a whole: To test whether fetal clonotypes persist, this study deep-sequenced TCR alpha and beta repertoires from monozygotic twins, from unrelated adults of various ages, and from cord blood. Replicate twin experiments were performed at different times using different library preparation protocols to rule out contamination. Study-wide findings and limitations: In beta out-of-frame sequences, excess twin sharing was weaker, because having fewer shared sequences lowered the signal-to-noise ratio. Out-of-frame TCR alpha sharing in monozygotic twins was systematically underestimated by recombination models, whereas sharing between unrelated individuals was in agreement with the recombination models. Compared with coincidental sharing between unrelated individuals, out-of-frame TCR alpha sequences shared between twins had an excess of sequences with low generation probability. Because the same donors could not be followed over many years, the conclusions depended on cross-sectional statistical analysis. Fewer insertions were carried by abundant cord blood beta clonotypes; a weaker similar trend was observed in young adult naive repertoires, while no such trend was observed in memory repertoires. Zero-insertion analyses could be partly confounded by invariant T cells such as MAIT and iNKT, though diverse VJ usage argued against such confounding for most clonotypes.

At the junction V is shortened by 6 bases and J by 3 bases, with 12 bases in between. The CDR3 contains 13 residues, cysteine and phenylalanine counted. The retained sequence is limited to the CDR3, 39 bases, with the frame set at the first base. The germline V gene encodes CDR1 ENHRY and CDR2 SYGVKD. In regard to this clonotype: It lacks a known antigen. No clone much larger than this one lies a single base away; base qualities are absent.

Libraries were made using 5' RACE. The sequencer was an Illumina HiSeq 2000. A universal primer binding site was introduced by template switching, and a unique molecular identifier was present in the final cDNA, enabling accurate counting of TCR cDNA molecules. First-strand cDNA for TCR alpha and beta chains was synthesized from specific primers in the conserved constant-segment region. To control for contamination, every cDNA library carried two barcodes: a SMART-Mk sample barcode plus Illumina barcodes. Two successive PCR steps introduced TruSeq adapter sequences along with Illumina sample barcodes. The TCR alpha and beta cDNA libraries were sequenced on the Illumina HiSeq platform using custom primers. The original methods were these. Raw reads were processed with MiGEC to extract unique molecular identifiers, and MiXCR was used to determine CDR3 positions. Recombination models were inferred per individual with the repgenHMM and IGoR tools using an EM algorithm. Shared clonotype analysis was performed with the tcR package in R, normalizing sharing by the product of cloneset sizes. Out-of-frame nonproductive sequences were analyzed to study raw recombination free of thymic and clonal selection effects. TCRdb reprocessing: public reads trimmed at Q25 with fastp, clones called with MiXCR, in-frame beta chains kept. Rows are unified per CDR3 protein, each entry keeping the most common DNA and genes. The V and J calls and clone size are TCRdb's, not the authors'. This sample is represented by approximately 620,000 distinct CDR3 sequences; 8.5% to 9% of them were singletons. The ten largest clones represent 0.98% of the sample.

Only healthy Caucasian donors were included. Three pairs of female monozygotic twins, all aged roughly 18 to 29 years, were included in the twin cohort. Peripheral blood mononuclear cells were the source from which RNA for the TCR libraries was isolated. These data were also reused for a study on yellow fever vaccine responses in identical twins. The second study reports: The T cell response to vaccination in identical twins was reported by the authors to appear partly convergent and partly personalized. In identical twins, the study followed T cell clones that responded to the vaccine with precision.

The rearranged segments are TRBV10-3 and TRBJ2-7, with TRBD1 as a weak D call on 6 bases. The specimen was PBMCs. This sequence was found in a woman between 18 and 29 years old in good health. The CDR3 loop reads CAIRAVQGYEQYF. The nucleotides are TGTGCCATCAGAGCGGTACAGGGCTACGAGCAGTACTTC.